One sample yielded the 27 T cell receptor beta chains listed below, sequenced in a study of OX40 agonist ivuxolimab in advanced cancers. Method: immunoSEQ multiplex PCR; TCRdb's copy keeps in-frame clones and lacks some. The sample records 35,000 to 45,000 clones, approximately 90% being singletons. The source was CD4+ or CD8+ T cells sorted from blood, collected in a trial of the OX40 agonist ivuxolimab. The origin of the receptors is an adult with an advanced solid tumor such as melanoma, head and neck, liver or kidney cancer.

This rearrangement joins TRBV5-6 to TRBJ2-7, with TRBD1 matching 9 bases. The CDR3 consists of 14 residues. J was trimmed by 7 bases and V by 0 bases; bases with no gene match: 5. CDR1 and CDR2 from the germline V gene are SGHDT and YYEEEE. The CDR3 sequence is CASSLVGQGWEQYF. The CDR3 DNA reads TGTGCCAGCAGCTTGGTCGGACAGGGGTGGGAGCAGTACTTC.

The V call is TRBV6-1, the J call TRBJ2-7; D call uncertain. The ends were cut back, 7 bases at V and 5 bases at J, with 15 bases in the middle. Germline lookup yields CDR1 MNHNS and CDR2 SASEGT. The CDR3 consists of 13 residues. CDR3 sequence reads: CASILGLLDEQYF. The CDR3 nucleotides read TGTGCCAGCATTTTAGGGCTTCTGGACGAGCAGTACTTC.

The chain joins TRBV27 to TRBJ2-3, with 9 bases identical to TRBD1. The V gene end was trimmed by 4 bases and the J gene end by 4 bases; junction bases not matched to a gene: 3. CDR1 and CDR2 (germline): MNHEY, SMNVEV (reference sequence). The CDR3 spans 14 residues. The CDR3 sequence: CASSSDRGADTQYF. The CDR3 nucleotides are TGTGCCAGCAGTTCGGACAGGGGTGCAGATACGCAGTATTTT.

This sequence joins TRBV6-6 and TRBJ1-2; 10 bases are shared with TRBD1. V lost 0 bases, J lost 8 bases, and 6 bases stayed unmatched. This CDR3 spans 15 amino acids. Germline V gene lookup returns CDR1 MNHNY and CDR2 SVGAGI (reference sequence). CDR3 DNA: TGTGCCAGCAGTTACTCGAGACAGGGGGCGAAAGGCTACACCTTC. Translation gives CASSYSRQGAKGYTF.

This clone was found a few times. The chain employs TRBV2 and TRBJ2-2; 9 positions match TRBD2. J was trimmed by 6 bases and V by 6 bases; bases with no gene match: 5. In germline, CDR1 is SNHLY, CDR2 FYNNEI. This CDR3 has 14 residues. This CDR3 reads CASRVSGGAGELFF. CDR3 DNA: TGTGCCAGCAGGGTTAGCGGGGGAGCCGGGGAGCTGTTTTTT.

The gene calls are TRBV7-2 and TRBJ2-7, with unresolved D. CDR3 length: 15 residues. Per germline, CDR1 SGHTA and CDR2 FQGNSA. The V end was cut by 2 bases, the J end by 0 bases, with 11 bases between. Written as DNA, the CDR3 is TGTGCCAGCAGCTTAAGGACGGTCCACTCCTACGAGCAGTACTTC. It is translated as CASSLRTVHSYEQYF. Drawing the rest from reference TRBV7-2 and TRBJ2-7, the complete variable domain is GAGVSQSPSNKVTEKGKDVELRCDPISGHTALYWYRQSLGQGLEFLIYFQGNSAPDKSGLPSDRFSAERTGGSVSTLTIQRTQQEDSAVYLCASSLRTVHSYEQYFGPGTRLTVT.

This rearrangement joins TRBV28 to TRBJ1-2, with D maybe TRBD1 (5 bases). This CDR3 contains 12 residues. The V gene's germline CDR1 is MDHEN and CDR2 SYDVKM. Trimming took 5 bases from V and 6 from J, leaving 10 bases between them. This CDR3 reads CASSPGGNGYTF. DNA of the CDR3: TGTGCCAGCAGTCCGGGGGGAAATGGCTACACCTTC.

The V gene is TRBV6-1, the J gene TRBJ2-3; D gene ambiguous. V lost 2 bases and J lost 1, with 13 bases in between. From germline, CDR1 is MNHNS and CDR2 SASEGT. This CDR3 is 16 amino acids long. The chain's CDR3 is CASSELRYQGTDTQYF. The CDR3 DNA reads TGTGCCAGCAGTGAATTGAGATATCAAGGCACAGATACGCAGTATTTT.

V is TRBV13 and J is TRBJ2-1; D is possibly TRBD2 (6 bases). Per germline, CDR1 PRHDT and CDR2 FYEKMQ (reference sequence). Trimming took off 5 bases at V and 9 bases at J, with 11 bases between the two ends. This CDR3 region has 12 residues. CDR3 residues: CASSPGTREQFF. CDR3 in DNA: TGTGCCAGCAGCCCGGGGACTCGTGAGCAGTTCTTC.

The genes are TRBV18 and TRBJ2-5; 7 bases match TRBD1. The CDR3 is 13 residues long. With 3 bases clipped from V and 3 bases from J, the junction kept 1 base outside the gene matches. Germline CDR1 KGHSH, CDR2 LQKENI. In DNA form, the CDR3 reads TGTGCCAGCTCACCGGGACAGAAAGAGACCCAGTACTTC. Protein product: CASSPGQKETQYF.

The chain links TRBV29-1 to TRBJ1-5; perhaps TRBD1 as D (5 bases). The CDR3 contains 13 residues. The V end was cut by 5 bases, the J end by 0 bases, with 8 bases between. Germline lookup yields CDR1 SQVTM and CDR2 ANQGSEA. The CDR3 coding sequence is TGCAGCGTTTCCAGGGATAGCAATCAGCCCCAGCATTTT. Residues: CSVSRDSNQPQHF.

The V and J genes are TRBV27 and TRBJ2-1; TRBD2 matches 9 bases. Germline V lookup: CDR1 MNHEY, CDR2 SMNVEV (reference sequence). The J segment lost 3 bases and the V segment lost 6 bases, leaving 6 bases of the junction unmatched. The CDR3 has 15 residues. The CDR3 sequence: CASRVAGEGYNEQFF. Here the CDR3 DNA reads TGTGCCAGCAGGGTAGCGGGAGAGGGCTACAATGAGCAGTTCTTC.

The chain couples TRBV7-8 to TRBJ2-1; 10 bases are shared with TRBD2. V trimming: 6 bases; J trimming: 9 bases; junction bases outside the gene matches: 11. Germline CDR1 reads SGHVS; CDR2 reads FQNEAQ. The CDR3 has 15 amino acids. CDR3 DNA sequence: TGTGCCAGCAGTTACGGCAGCGGGAGGGCCTCTGAGCAGTTCTTC. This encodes CASSYGSGRASEQFF.

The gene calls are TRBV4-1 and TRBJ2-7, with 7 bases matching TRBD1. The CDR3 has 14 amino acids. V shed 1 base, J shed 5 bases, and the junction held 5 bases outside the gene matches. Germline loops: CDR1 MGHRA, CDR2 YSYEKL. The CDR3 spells CASSQGDSRDEQYF. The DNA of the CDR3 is TGCGCCAGCAGCCAAGGGGACAGCCGCGACGAGCAGTACTTC.

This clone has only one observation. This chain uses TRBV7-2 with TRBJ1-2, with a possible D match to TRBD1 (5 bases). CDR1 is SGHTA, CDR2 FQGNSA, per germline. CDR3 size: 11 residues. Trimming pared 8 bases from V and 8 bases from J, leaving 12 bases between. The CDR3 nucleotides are TGTGCCAGCGTTCGGGACCGAGGCTACACCTTC. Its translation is CASVRDRGYTF.

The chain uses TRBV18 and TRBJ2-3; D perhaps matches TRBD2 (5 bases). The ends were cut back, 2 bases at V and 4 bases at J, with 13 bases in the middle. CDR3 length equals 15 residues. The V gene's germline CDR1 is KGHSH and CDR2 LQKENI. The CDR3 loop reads CASSPKAAVADTQYF. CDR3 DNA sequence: TGTGCCAGCTCACCAAAAGCGGCGGTCGCAGATACGCAGTATTTT.

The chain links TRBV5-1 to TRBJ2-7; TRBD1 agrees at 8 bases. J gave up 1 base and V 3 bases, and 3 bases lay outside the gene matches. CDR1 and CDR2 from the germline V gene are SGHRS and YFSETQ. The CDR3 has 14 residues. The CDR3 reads CASSSTGGSYEQYF. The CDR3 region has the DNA TGCGCCAGCAGCTCAACAGGGGGATCCTACGAGCAGTACTTC.

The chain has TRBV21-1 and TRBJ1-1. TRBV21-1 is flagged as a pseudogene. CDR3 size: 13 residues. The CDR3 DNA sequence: TGTGCCAGCAGCAAAGGGTGCGGTCTTGAAGCTTTCTTT. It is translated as CASSKGCGLEAFF.

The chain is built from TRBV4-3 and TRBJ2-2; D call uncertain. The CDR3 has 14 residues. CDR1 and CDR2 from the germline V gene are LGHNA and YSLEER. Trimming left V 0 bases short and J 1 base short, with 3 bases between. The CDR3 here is CASSQDVNTGELFF. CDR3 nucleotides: TGCGCCAGCAGCCAAGATGTGAACACCGGGGAGCTGTTTTTT.

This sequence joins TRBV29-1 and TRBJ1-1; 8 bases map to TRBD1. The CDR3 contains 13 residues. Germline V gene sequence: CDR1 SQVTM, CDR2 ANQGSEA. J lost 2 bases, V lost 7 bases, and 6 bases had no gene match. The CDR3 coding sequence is TGCAGCGGGACCGGGACAGGCAACACTGAAGCTTTCTTT. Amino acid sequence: CSGTGTGNTEAFF.

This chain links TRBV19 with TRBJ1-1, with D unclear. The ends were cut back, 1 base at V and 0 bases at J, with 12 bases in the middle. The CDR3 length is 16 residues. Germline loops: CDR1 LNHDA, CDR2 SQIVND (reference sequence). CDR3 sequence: CASSIGGRWMNTEAFF. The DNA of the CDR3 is TGTGCCAGTAGTATAGGTGGGCGCTGGATGAACACTGAAGCTTTCTTT.

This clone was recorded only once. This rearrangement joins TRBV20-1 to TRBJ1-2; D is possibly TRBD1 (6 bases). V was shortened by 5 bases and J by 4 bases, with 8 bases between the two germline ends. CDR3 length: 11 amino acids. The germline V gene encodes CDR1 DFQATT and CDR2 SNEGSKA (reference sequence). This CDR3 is CSASGVYGYTF. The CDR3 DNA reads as TGCAGTGCTTCAGGGGTCTATGGCTACACCTTC.

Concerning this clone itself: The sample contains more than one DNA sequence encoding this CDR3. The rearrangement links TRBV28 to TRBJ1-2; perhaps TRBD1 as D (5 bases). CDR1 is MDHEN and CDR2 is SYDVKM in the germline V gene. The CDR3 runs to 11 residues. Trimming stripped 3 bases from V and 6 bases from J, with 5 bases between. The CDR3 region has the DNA TGTGCCAGCAGTTTCAGGGATGGCTACACCTTC. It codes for CASSFRDGYTF.

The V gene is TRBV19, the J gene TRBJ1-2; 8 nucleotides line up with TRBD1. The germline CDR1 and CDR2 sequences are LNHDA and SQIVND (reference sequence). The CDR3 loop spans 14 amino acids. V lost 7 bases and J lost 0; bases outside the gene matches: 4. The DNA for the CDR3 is TGTGCCAGTACCACGACAGGGGCTAACTATGGCTACACCTTC. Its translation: CASTTTGANYGYTF.

CDR3 DNA sequence: TGTGCCAGCTCATCGAGGACTAGCGGGAGTAGGGGCTCCGAGCAGTACTTC. Amino acid sequence: CASSSRTSGSRGSEQYF. The rearrangement joins TRBV18 to TRBJ2-7, with 13 bases identical to TRBD2. Germline assignment: CDR1 KGHSH and CDR2 LQKENI. The CDR3 is 17 amino acids. V trimming: 5 bases; J trimming: 6 bases; junction bases outside the gene matches: 13. The entire variable domain, with the rest obtained from reference TRBV18 and TRBJ2-7, is as follows: NAGVMQNPRHLVRRRGQEARLRCSPMKGHSHVYWYRQLPEEGLKFMVYLQKENIIDESGMPKERFSAEFPKEGPSILRIQQVVRGDSAAYFCASSSRTSGSRGSEQYFGPGTRLTVT.

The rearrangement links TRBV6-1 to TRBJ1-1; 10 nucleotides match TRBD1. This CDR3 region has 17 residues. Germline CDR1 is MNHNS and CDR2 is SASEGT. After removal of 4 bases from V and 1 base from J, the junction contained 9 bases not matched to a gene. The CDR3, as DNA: TGTGCCAGCAGTGTCGAGCCGGGACAGGGGAGGAACACTGAAGCTTTCTTT. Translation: CASSVEPGQGRNTEAFF.

The CDR3, as DNA: TGTGCCAGTAGTATTCCACAGGGGGCGGACGGCTACACCTTC. As protein: CASSIPQGADGYTF. The rearrangement joins TRBV19 to TRBJ1-2; 9 bases agree with TRBD1. Per the germline V gene, CDR1 is LNHDA and CDR2 is SQIVND (reference sequence). Germline trimming cut 3 bases from V and 8 bases from J; bases unmatched to any gene: 7. The length of the CDR3 is 14 residues.